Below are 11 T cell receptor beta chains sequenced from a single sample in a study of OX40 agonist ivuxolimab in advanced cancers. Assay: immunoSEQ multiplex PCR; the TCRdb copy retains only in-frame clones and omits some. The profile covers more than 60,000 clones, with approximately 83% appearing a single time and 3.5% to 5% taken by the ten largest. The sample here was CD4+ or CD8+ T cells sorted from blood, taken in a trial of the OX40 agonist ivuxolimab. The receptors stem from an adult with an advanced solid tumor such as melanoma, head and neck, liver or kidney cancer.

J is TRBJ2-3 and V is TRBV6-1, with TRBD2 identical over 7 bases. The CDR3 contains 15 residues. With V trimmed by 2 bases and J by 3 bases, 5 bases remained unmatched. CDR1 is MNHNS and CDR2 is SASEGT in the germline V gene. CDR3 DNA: TGTGCCAGCAGTGAATCATCGGGGGGTACAGATACGCAGTATTTT. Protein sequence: CASSESSGGTDTQYF.

In DNA, the CDR3 is TGTGCCAGTAGTATATCTGGGGTGGCCGGGGAGCTGTTTTTT. This gives the protein CASSISGVAGELFF. The chain uses TRBV19 and TRBJ2-2, with D unresolved. Trimming left V 2 bases short and J 6 bases short, with 10 bases between. Germline V gene sequence: CDR1 LNHDA, CDR2 SQIVND (reference sequence). The CDR3 has 14 residues.

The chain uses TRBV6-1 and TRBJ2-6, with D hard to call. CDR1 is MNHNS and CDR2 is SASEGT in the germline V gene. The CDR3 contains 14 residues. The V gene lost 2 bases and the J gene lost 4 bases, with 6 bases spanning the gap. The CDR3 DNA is TGTGCCAGCAGTGAATGGCGCGGGGCCAACGTCCTGACTTTC. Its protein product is CASSEWRGANVLTF.

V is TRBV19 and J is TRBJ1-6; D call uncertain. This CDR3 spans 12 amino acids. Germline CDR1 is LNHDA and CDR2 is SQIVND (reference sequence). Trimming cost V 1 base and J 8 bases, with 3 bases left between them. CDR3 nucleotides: TGTGCCAGTAGTATAGGGGATTCACCCCTCCACTTT. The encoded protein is CASSIGDSPLHF.

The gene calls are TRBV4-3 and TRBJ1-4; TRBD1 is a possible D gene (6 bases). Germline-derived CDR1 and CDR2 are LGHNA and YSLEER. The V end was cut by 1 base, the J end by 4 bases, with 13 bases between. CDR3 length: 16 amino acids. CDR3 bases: TGCGCCAGCAGCCAAGCGGGGGGCCAGGTTAATGAAAAACTGTTTTTT. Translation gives CASSQAGGQVNEKLFF.

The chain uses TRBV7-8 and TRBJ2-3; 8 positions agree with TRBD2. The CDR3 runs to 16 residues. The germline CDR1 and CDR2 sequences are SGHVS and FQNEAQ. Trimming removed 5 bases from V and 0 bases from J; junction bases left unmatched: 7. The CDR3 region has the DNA TGTGCCAGCAGCCTAATAGCGGGACCCAGCACAGATACGCAGTATTTT. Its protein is CASSLIAGPSTDTQYF.

This CDR3 reads CASSERLAGGNEQFF. For the CDR3, the DNA is TGTGCCAGCAGTGAACGACTAGCGGGGGGGAATGAGCAGTTCTTC. The V gene is TRBV2, the J gene TRBJ2-1, with 14 bases fitting TRBD2. The CDR3 is 15 amino acids. V dropped 2 bases and J dropped 7; count of bases not matched to a gene: 1. Per germline, CDR1 SNHLY and CDR2 FYNNEI.

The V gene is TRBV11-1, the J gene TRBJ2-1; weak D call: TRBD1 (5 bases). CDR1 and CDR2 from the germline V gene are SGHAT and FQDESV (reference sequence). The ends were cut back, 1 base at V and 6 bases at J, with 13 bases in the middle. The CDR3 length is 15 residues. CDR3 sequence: CASSLGGPGSNEQFF. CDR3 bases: TGTGCCAGCAGCTTAGGAGGCCCAGGGTCCAATGAGCAGTTCTTC.

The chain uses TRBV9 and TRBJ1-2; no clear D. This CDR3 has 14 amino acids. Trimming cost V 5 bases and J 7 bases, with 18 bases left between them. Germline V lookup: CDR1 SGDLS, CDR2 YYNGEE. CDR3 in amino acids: CASRTHFKQGGYTF. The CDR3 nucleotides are TGTGCCAGCAGGACCCATTTCAAACAAGGTGGCTACACCTTC.

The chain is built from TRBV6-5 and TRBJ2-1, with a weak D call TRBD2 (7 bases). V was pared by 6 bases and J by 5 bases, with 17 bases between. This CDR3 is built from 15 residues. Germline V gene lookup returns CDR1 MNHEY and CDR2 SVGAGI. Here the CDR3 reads CASSAWGGPDNEQFF. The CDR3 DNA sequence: TGTGCCAGCAGCGCATGGGGGGGGCCTGACAATGAGCAGTTCTTC.

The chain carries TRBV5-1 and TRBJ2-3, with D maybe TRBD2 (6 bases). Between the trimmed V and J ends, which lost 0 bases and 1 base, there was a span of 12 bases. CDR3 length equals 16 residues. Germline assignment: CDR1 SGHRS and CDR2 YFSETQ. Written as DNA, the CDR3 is TGCGCCAGCAGCTTGGTGGCGCGGGGTGGCACAGATACGCAGTATTTT. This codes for CASSLVARGGTDTQYF.